The 10 T cell receptor beta chains listed next were all sequenced from one sample in a study of blood T cell repertoires in COVID-19. Sequencing used immunoSEQ multiplex PCR; TCRdb keeps in-frame clones, though not all of them. This sample has over 350,000 clones, with roughly 91% found just once. Source material: peripheral blood. The receptor set was obtained from a woman under 40 with acute or convalescent COVID-19.

The rearrangement uses TRBV15 and TRBJ2-7, with D hard to call. V was clipped by 1 base and J by 0 bases, with 13 bases between them. Germline V gives CDR1 LNHNV, CDR2 YYDKDF (reference sequence). The CDR3 sequence is 16 residues long. In DNA form, the CDR3 reads TGTGCCACCAGCAGAGTTTCAGGTTTGAGCTCCTACGAGCAGTACTTC. It yields the protein CATSRVSGLSSYEQYF.

The chain uses TRBV2 and TRBJ2-5; 8 nucleotides match TRBD1. CDR1 is SNHLY, CDR2 FYNNEI, per germline. The CDR3 sequence is 15 residues long. V trimming: 2 bases; J trimming: 5 bases; junction bases outside the gene matches: 7. CDR3 protein: CASSEQGAVGETQYF. The CDR3 nucleotides read TGTGCCAGCAGTGAACAGGGGGCGGTTGGTGAGACCCAGTACTTC. The entire variable domain, with the rest obtained from reference TRBV2 and TRBJ2-5, is as follows: EPEVTQTPSHQVTQMGQEVILRCVPISNHLYFYWYRQILGQKVEFLVSFYNNEISEKSEIFDDQFSVERPDGSNFTLKIRSTKLEDSAMYFCASSEQGAVGETQYFGPGTRLLVL.

Only one count was recorded for this clone. The V call is TRBV3-1 (or the pseudogene TRBV3-2), the J call TRBJ2-1, with a weak D call TRBD2 (5 bases). CDR3 length: 15 amino acids. CDR1 is LGHDT and CDR2 is YNNKEL in the germline V gene (reference sequence). V dropped 2 bases and J dropped 4 bases, with 12 bases sitting between them. The CDR3 loop reads CASSQRDLRYNEQFF. CDR3 DNA sequence: TGTGCCAGCAGCCAACGGGATCTGAGATACAATGAGCAGTTCTTC.

In its sample, this clone was seen once. This chain uses TRBV9 with TRBJ1-2, with a weak D call TRBD1 (6 bases). Germline V gives CDR1 SGDLS, CDR2 YYNGEE. CDR3 length equals 13 residues. The germline V and J ends were trimmed by 4 bases and 6 bases, with 13 bases remaining between them. CDR3: CASSHRASNGYTF. The CDR3 nucleotides are TGTGCCAGCAGCCACAGGGCGTCCAATGGCTACACCTTC.

This chain connects TRBV28 to TRBJ1-1; 7 positions match TRBD1. The junction had 5 bases not matched to a gene; V was cut back by 2 bases and J by 8 bases. The CDR3 sequence is 13 residues long. CDR1 is MDHEN and CDR2 is SYDVKM in the germline V gene. CDR3 sequence: CASSLIRTGEAFF. DNA of the CDR3: TGTGCCAGCAGTTTAATAAGGACAGGAGAAGCTTTCTTT.

The chain uses TRBV14 and TRBJ2-2; 8 bases align to TRBD1. V dropped 4 bases and J dropped 5; count of bases not matched to a gene: 6. CDR3 size: 15 residues. Germline V gives CDR1 SGHDN, CDR2 FVKESK. This CDR3 is CASSPYRGMTGELFF. CDR3 coding DNA: TGTGCCAGCAGCCCGTACAGGGGGATGACCGGGGAGCTGTTTTTT.

This clone was counted a few times. V gene TRBV28 combines with J gene TRBJ1-6; D might be TRBD1 (5 bases). The V and J ends lost 6 bases and 0 bases respectively, with 12 bases between them. Germline CDR1 and CDR2: MDHEN and SYDVKM. The CDR3 consists of 16 residues. The CDR3 spells CASRPRGYSYNSPLHF. CDR3 nucleotide sequence: TGTGCCAGCAGGCCGCGGGGGTACTCCTATAATTCACCCCTCCACTTT. Filled out from reference TRBV28 and TRBJ1-6, the complete variable domain reads DVKVTQSSRYLVKRTGEKVFLECVQDMDHENMFWYRQDPGLGLRLIYFSYDVKMKEKGDIPEGYSVSREKKERFSLILESASTNQTSMYLCASRPRGYSYNSPLHFGNGTRLTVT.

In this sample, this clone turned up a few times. The chain employs TRBV2 and TRBJ1-5; 10 bases fit TRBD1. Germline trimming cut 6 bases from V and 6 bases from J; bases unmatched to any gene: 5. This CDR3 is 14 amino acids long. Germline CDR1 is SNHLY and CDR2 is FYNNEI. The DNA of the CDR3 is TGTGCCAGCAGGGACAGGGGGTCGGGTCAGCCCCAGCATTTT. Amino acids: CASRDRGSGQPQHF.

CDR3 DNA sequence: TGTGCCAGCGGGGGGGGCAGGGTGAGTAGCACTGAAGCTTTCTTT. Amino acids: CASGGGRVSSTEAFF. V gene TRBV25-1 combines with J gene TRBJ1-1; D is possibly TRBD1 (6 bases). This CDR3 is 15 amino acids long. Germline V lookup: CDR1 MGHDK, CDR2 SYGVNS. Trimming pared 8 bases from V and 4 bases from J, leaving 20 bases between.

This clone showed up many times. The chain carries TRBV24-1 and TRBJ2-5, with D perhaps TRBD1 (6 bases). The germline V and J ends were trimmed by 7 bases and 0 bases, with 8 bases remaining between them. Germline V gene sequence: CDR1 KGHDR, CDR2 SFDVKD. The CDR3 extends over 13 amino acids. For the CDR3, the DNA is TGTGCCACCAGAGACAGGTACCAAGAGACCCAGTACTTC. Its protein is CATRDRYQETQYF.